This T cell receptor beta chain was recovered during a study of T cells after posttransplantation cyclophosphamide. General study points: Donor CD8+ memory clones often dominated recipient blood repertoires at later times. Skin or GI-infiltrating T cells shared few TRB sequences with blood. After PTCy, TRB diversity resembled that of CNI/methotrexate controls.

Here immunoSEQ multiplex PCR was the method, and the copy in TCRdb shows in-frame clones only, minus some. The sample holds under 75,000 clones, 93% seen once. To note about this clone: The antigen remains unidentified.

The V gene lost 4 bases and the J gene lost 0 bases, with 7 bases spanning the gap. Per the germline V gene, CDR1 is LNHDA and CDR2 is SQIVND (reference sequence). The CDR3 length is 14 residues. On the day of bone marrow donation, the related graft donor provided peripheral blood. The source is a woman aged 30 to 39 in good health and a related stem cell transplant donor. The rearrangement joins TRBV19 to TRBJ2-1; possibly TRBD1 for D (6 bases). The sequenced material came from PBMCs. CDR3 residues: CASSNRASYNEQFF. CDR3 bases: TGTGCCAGTAGTAACAGGGCCTCCTACAATGAGCAGTTCTTC.